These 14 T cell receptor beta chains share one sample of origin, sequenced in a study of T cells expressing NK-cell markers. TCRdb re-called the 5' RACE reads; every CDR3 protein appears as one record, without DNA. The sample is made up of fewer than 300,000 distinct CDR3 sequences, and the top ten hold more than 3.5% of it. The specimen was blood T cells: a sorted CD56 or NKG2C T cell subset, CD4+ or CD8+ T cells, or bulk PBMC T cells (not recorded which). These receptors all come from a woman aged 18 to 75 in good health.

Here the CDR3 reads CSVGQTYEQYF. The V call is TRBV29-1, the J call TRBJ2-7. This CDR3 comprises 11 residues. Germline CDR1 SQVTM, CDR2 ANQGSEA.

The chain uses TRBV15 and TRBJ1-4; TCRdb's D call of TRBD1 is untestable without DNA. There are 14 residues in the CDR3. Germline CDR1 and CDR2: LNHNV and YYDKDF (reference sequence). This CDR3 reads CATSSGTENEKLFF.

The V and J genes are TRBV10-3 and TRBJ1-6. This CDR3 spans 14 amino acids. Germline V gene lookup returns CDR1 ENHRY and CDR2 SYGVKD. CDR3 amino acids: CAISEGQDHSPLHF.

CDR3 sequence reads: CASSRTPSGTGTYNEQFF. The gene calls are TRBV11-2 and TRBJ2-1; lacking DNA, the TRBD1 call made by TCRdb goes unchecked. Germline CDR1 reads SGHAT; CDR2 reads FQNNGV. CDR3 length equals 18 residues. Combining the CDR3 with reference TRBV11-2 and TRBJ2-1 gives the whole variable domain EAGVAQSPRYKIIEKRQSVAFWCNPISGHATLYWYQQILGQGPKLLIQFQNNGVVDDSQLPKDRFSAERLKGVDSTLKIQPAKLEDSAVYLCASSRTPSGTGTYNEQFFGPGTRLTVL.

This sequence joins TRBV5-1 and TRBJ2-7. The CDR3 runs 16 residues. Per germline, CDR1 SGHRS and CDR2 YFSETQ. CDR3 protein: CASSLANGVSSYEQYF.

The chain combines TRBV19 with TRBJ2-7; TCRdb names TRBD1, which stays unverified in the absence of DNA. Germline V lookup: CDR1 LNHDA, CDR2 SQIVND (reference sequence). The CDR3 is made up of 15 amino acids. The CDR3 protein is CASTQPGQGSYEQYF.

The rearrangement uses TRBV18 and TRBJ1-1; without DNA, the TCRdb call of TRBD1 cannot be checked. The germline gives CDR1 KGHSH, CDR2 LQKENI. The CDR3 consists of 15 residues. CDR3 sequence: CASSGLWGTNTEAFF.

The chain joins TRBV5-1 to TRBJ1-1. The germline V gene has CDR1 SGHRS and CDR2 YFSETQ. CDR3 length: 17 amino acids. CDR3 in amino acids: CASSLVIAWAANTEAFF.

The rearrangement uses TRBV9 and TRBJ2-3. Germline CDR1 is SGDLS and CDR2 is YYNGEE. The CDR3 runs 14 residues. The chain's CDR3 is CASSATISTDTQYF.

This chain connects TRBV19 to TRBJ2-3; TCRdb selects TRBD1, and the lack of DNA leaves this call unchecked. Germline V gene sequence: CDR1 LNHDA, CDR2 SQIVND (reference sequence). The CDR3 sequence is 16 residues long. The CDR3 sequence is CASSWSRDRRTDTQYF. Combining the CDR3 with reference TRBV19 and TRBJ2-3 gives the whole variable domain DGGITQSPKYLFRKEGQNVTLSCEQNLNHDAMYWYRQDPGQGLRLIYYSQIVNDFQKGDIAEGYSVSREKKESFPLTVTSAQKNPTAFYLCASSWSRDRRTDTQYFGPGTRLTVL.

The CDR3 region is CASALGSGFEKLFF. The chain recombines TRBV6-1 with TRBJ1-4. Per the germline V gene, CDR1 is MNHNS and CDR2 is SASEGT. This CDR3 has 14 residues.

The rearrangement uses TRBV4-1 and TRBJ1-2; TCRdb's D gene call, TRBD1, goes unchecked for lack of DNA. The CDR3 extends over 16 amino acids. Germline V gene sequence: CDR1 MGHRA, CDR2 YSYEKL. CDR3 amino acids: CASRSNMDRGAYGYTF.

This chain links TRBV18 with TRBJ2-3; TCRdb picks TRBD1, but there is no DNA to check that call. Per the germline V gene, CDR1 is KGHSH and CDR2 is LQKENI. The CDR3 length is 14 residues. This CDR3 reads CASSTTPGKDTQYF.

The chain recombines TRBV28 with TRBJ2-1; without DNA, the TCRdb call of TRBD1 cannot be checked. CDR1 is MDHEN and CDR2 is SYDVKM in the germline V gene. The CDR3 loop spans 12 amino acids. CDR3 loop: CASSSGKVEQFF.